Below, 29 T cell receptor beta chains from the same sample are listed, as sequenced in a study of regulatory T cells in long-lasting Graves disease (dated by TCRdb to the early 2020s). The sample's time point label, decoded: newly diagnosed GD, antithyroid drugs for less than 3 months. For both TCR sequencing and RNA sequencing, RNA was extracted from PBMCs in TRIzol. The library relied on multiplex PCR. The sequencer was an Illumina HiSeq 4000. iRepertoire HTBI primers and Arm-PCR amplification of CDR3 regions were used to construct TCR beta libraries. Clones were called with MiXCR by TCRdb after fastp trimmed the public reads at Q25, and only in-frame beta chains were retained. Here each entry gathers all rows of one CDR3 protein and keeps the most common genes and DNA. This sample is represented by over 400,000 distinct CDR3 sequences; about 15% of them were singletons. The ten top clones hold under 20% of the sample.

The data also belong to a second study, concerning T cells in Graves' hyperthyroidism and ophthalmopathy.

The sequencing used peripheral blood mononuclear cells (PBMCs), collected at new diagnosis, from a patient treated with antithyroid drugs. The receptors stem from a woman aged 45-65 years with Graves disease. Donor details come from another sample of the same person, matched by shared clones.

The chain couples TRBV12-3 or TRBV12-4 to TRBJ2-1; the D gene could be TRBD1 or TRBD2 (6 bases each). V was clipped by 1 base and J by 7 bases, with 20 bases between them. The CDR3 is made up of 17 amino acids. CDR3 nucleotide sequence: TGTGCCAGCAGTTTAGGCCCCGGGGGCTCCCCGGGGAATGAGCAGTTCTTC. Its protein product is CASSLGPGGSPGNEQFF.

The table lists this clonotype with a few counts. DNA for the CDR3: TGTGCCTGGAGTGTACTCAGCCGTGGCTACACCTTC. Translated, it gives CAWSVLSRGYTF. The V call is TRBV30, the J call TRBJ1-2; unclear D gene. CDR1 is GTSNPN and CDR2 is SVGIG in the germline V gene (reference sequence). CDR3 length: 12 amino acids. Trimming pared 0 bases from V and 7 bases from J, leaving 9 bases between.

This clonotype has a count of ten or more. The V and J genes are TRBV3-1 and TRBJ2-3, with 7 bases matching TRBD2. The CDR3 contains 15 residues. CDR1 and CDR2 (germline): LGHDT, YNNKEL (reference sequence). With 2 bases clipped from V and 4 bases from J, the junction kept 6 bases outside the gene matches. The CDR3 DNA is TGTGCCAGCAGCCAAAGCGGGACGGGCGCAGATACGCAGTATTTT. The encoded protein is CASSQSGTGADTQYF.

This chain connects TRBV5-1 to TRBJ1-4; D perhaps matches TRBD1 (5 bases). Looked up from germline, CDR1 is SGHRS and CDR2 is YFSETQ. This CDR3 is 16 amino acids long. Trimming took off 4 bases at V and 0 bases at J, with 13 bases between the two ends. CDR3 region: CASSSGTTSTNEKLFF. The DNA for the CDR3 is TGCGCCAGCAGCAGCGGGACGACATCAACTAATGAAAAACTGTTTTTT. The full variable domain, its missing parts supplied by reference TRBV5-1 and TRBJ1-4, is KAGVTQTPRYLIKTRGQQVTLSCSPISGHRSVSWYQQTPGQGLQFLFEYFSETQRNKGNFPGRFSGRQFSNSRSEMNVSTLELGDSALYLCASSSGTTSTNEKLFFGSGTQLSVL.

The CDR3 region has the DNA TGTGCCAGCTCACCACAGGGACAGGGTACGCTGGGTGAGCAGTTCTTC. Translation gives CASSPQGQGTLGEQFF. The J gene is TRBJ2-1, the V gene TRBV18, with 9 bases lining up with TRBD1. Trimming at V came to 1 base and at J to 9 bases, leaving 10 bases not matched to a gene. This CDR3 has 16 amino acids. Germline V CDR1 and CDR2: KGHSH, LQKENI.

A word on this clonotype: This sequence may be a read error, since a much larger clone differs from it by one base. V usage is TRBV6-2 or TRBV6-3 and J usage is TRBJ1-2, with D perhaps TRBD1 (5 bases). The length of the CDR3 is 15 residues. V lost 6 bases and J 2 bases, leaving 16 bases between the germline ends. Germline values: CDR1 MNHEY, CDR2 SVGEGT. CDR3 in amino acids: CASSPTGARNYGYTF. DNA for the CDR3: TGTGCCAGCAGCCCGACTGGGGCACGGAACTATGGCTACACCTTC.

This clonotype was observed many times. The J gene is TRBJ2-1, the V gene TRBV28; 9 bases line up with TRBD2. The CDR3 runs to 15 residues. Germline values: CDR1 MDHEN, CDR2 SYDVKM. Germline trimming cut 4 bases from V and 5 bases from J; bases unmatched to any gene: 6. This CDR3 is CASSSETSGHNEQFF. The CDR3 DNA follows: TGTGCCAGCAGTTCAGAGACTAGCGGCCACAATGAGCAGTTCTTC.

This clonotype has a handful of counts. A far more abundant clone sits one base away, making this likely a read error. The chain uses TRBV28 and TRBJ2-1, with D possibly matching TRBD2 (6 bases). The ends were cut back, 2 bases at V and 10 bases at J, with 15 bases in the middle. The germline gives CDR1 MDHEN, CDR2 SYDVKM. The CDR3 extends over 14 amino acids. Written as DNA, the CDR3 is TGTGCCAGCAGTTTAGTGGCTAGCGTACCGGAGCAGTTCTTC. As protein: CASSLVASVPEQFF.

This clonotype showed up many times. CDR3 nucleotides: TGTGCCAGCAGCTTCCTCAGGGGATCCTCCTACGAGCAGTACTTC. Translation gives CASSFLRGSSYEQYF. The chain carries TRBV5-5 and TRBJ2-7, with a tentative D call TRBD1 (6 bases). The CDR3 consists of 15 residues. V was shortened by 2 bases and J by 0 bases, with 12 bases between the two germline ends. CDR1 is SGHKS, CDR2 YYEKEE, per germline (reference sequence).

V is TRBV5-1 and J is TRBJ2-2; D call uncertain. The V end was cut by 5 bases, the J end by 6 bases, with 11 bases between. The CDR3 runs 13 residues. The germline V gene has CDR1 SGHRS and CDR2 YFSETQ. CDR3 nucleotide sequence: TGCGCCAGCAGAGGAGAAGATGCCGGGGAGCTGTTTTTT. Translating it yields CASRGEDAGELFF.

With respect to this clonotype: A much larger clone differs by one base, so this may be a read error. The chain combines TRBV3-1 with TRBJ2-1, with D possibly TRBD1 on 6 matching bases. The CDR3 length is 15 residues. The germline gives CDR1 LGHDT, CDR2 YNNKEL (reference sequence). V dropped 4 bases and J dropped 8 bases, with 18 bases sitting between them. The CDR3 region has the DNA TGTGCCAGCAGCCTTCCGGGACACAGTGTCTATGAGCAGTTCTTC. Residues: CASSLPGHSVYEQFF.

This clonotype was counted ten times or more. The chain uses TRBV20-1 and TRBJ2-7; TRBD2 matches at 11 bases. Germline CDR1 is DFQATT and CDR2 is SNEGSKA (reference sequence). The CDR3 loop spans 15 amino acids. V shed 5 bases and J 6 bases; nucleotides not matched to a gene: 12. This CDR3 is CSAPTILAGVREQYF. CDR3 DNA: TGCAGTGCTCCTACCATACTAGCGGGAGTACGCGAGCAGTACTTC.

This clonotype was picked up many times. The DNA for the CDR3 is TGTGCCAGCAGTTTAAGCCCCGCCATACTGAACACTGAAGCTTTCTTT. It translates to CASSLSPAILNTEAFF. The J gene is TRBJ1-1, the V gene TRBV28; D gene uncertain. The V end lost 2 bases, the J end lost 0 bases, and 13 bases lay between the germline ends. This CDR3 has 16 amino acids. Germline CDR1 is MDHEN and CDR2 is SYDVKM.

On this clonotype itself: Compared with germline, one end of the junction differs, possibly owing to a read error. The rearrangement links TRBV28 to TRBJ2-6, with 7 bases matching TRBD2. This CDR3 region has 16 residues. CDR1 is MDHEN, CDR2 SYDVKM, per germline. DNA for the CDR3: TGTGCCAGCAGTCAAGCGGGGATCTCTGGGGTCAACGTCCTGACTTTC. Residues: CASSQAGISGVNVLTF.

In this sample, this clonotype turned up many times. The chain carries TRBV12-3 or TRBV12-4 and TRBJ2-1, with a tentative D call TRBD2 (5 bases). The CDR3 loop spans 14 amino acids. V was cut by 5 bases and J by 4 bases, with 12 bases left in between. In nucleotides, the CDR3 is TGTGCCAGCAGTGCCGGGGATGCGTACAATGAGCAGTTCTTC. Amino acids: CASSAGDAYNEQFF.

This clonotype was detected a few times. This sequence may be a read error, since a much larger clone differs from it by one base. The genes are TRBV3-1 and TRBJ2-6; D is unclear. Germline V lookup: CDR1 LGHDT, CDR2 YNNKEL (reference sequence). V dropped 0 bases and J dropped 0 bases, with 3 bases sitting between them. This CDR3 has 15 residues. The CDR3 protein is CASSQDFSGANVLTF. For the CDR3, the DNA is TGTGCCAGCAGCCAAGATTTCTCTGGGGCCAACGTCCTGACTTTC. Based on the CDR3 plus reference TRBV3-1 and TRBJ2-6, the full variable domain is DTAVSQTPKYLVTQMGNDKSIKCEQNLGHDTMYWYKQDSKKFLKIMFSYNNKELIINETVPNRFSPKSPDKAHLNLHINSLELGDSAVYFCASSQDFSGANVLTFGAGSRLTVL.

There are a few counts of this clonotype. V gene TRBV19 combines with J gene TRBJ2-1; maybe TRBD2 (6 bases). Trimming removed 8 bases from V and 3 bases from J, with 17 bases in between. Germline-derived CDR1 and CDR2 are LNHDA and SQIVND (reference sequence). The CDR3 loop spans 15 amino acids. The CDR3 protein is CASSVSSVRYNEQFF. CDR3 coding DNA: TGTGCCAGTTCGGTATCTAGCGTTCGCTACAATGAGCAGTTCTTC.

At least ten counts were recorded for this clonotype. The V call is TRBV19, the J call TRBJ2-3, with 9 bases fitting TRBD1. The V and J ends lost 2 bases and 3 bases, in that order; junction bases with no gene match: 12. The germline V gene encodes CDR1 LNHDA and CDR2 SQIVND (reference sequence). The CDR3 totals 18 residues. CDR3 sequence reads: CASSIPTGTGIKTDTQYF. In nucleotides, the CDR3 is TGTGCCAGTAGTATACCAACCGGGACAGGGATTAAGACAGATACGCAGTATTTT.

Note on this clonotype: The junction does not match germline at one end; this may be a read error. This chain uses TRBV7-8 with TRBJ2-1; possible D gene TRBD2, 5 bases. The better agreement between TRBJ2-5 and the DNA end casts doubt on the J call. The CDR3 is 14 amino acids. Germline CDR1 reads SGHVS; CDR2 reads FQNEAQ. The CDR3 coding sequence is TGCGCCAGCAGCCGTGGGAACTCGGGGGAGACCCAGTACTTC. Translating gives CASSRGNSGETQYF.

This clonotype was counted many times. CDR3: CASSDTLQETQYF. Written as DNA, the CDR3 is TGTGCCAGCAGTGACACCCTCCAAGAGACCCAGTACTTC. This chain links TRBV2 with TRBJ2-5; D unresolved. CDR1 is SNHLY and CDR2 is FYNNEI in the germline V gene. Deletions cut 3 bases from V and 1 base from J, with 6 bases between. The CDR3 extends over 13 amino acids.

This clonotype was observed at least ten times. This sequence joins TRBV6-1 and TRBJ2-3, with 9 bases lining up with TRBD2. The CDR3 is made up of 16 amino acids. CDR1 is MNHNS and CDR2 is SASEGT in the germline V gene. V shed 8 bases and J 0 bases; nucleotides not matched to a gene: 9. This chain's CDR3 is CASWAGSGGSTDTQYF. The CDR3 DNA reads as TGTGCCAGCTGGGCGGGTAGCGGGGGAAGCACAGATACGCAGTATTTT.

This clonotype occurred a few times. This rearrangement joins TRBV5-1 to TRBJ2-5; 8 bases align to TRBD1. V gave up 4 bases and J gave up 5 bases; unmatched junction bases: 10. Looked up from germline, CDR1 is SGHRS and CDR2 is YFSETQ. This CDR3 region has 15 residues. CDR3 sequence: CASSEYDRGGETQYF. The DNA for the CDR3 is TGCGCCAGCAGCGAATACGACAGGGGTGGCGAGACCCAGTACTTC.

A single count supports this clonotype. Since a much larger clone is just one base distant, this may be a read error. The V gene is TRBV7-9, the J gene TRBJ2-7, with 7 bases identical to TRBD2. CDR3 length: 15 amino acids. Per the germline V gene, CDR1 is SEHNR and CDR2 is FQNEAQ (reference sequence). V shed 3 bases, J shed 5 bases, and the junction held 10 bases outside the gene matches. The CDR3 region is CASSFMGGLPNEQYF. DNA of the CDR3: TGTGCCAGCAGCTTTATGGGAGGGCTCCCTAACGAGCAGTACTTC. The complete variable domain, with remaining parts taken from reference TRBV7-9 and TRBJ2-7, reads DTGVSQNPRHKITKRGQNVTFRCDPISEHNRLYWYRQTLGQGPEFLTYFQNEAQLEKSRLLSDRFSAERPKGSFSTLEIQRTEQGDSAMYLCASSFMGGLPNEQYFGPGTRLTVT.

This clonotype was seen only once. The junction departs from germline at one end; a sequencing error may be responsible. The rearrangement links TRBV11-2 to TRBJ2-7; D is undetermined. This CDR3 is 11 amino acids long. Germline lookup yields CDR1 SGHAT and CDR2 FQNNGV. CDR3 in DNA: TGTGCCAGCAGCCCCGGCTACGAGCGGTACTTC. This codes for CASSPGYERYF. The complete variable domain, with remaining parts taken from reference TRBV11-2 and TRBJ2-7, reads EAGVAQSPRYKIIEKRQSVAFWCNPISGHATLYWYQQILGQGPKLLIQFQNNGVVDDSQLPKDRFSAERLKGVDSTLKIQPAKLEDSAVYLCASSPGYERYFGPGTRLTVT.

In its sample, this clonotype was seen many times. CDR3 coding DNA: TGCAGGGCCGGAACGGGGCATTTGAGTGTGAACACTGAAGCTTTCTTT. Its translation: CRAGTGHLSVNTEAFF. The chain recombines TRBV20-1 with TRBJ1-1; D is perhaps TRBD1 (5 bases). Germline loops: CDR1 DFQATT, CDR2 SNEGSKA (reference sequence). The CDR3 totals 16 residues.

V gene TRBV30 combines with J gene TRBJ2-1; 10 nucleotides match TRBD2. Looked up from germline, CDR1 is GTSNPN and CDR2 is SVGIG (reference sequence). The CDR3 loop spans 13 amino acids. With 8 bases clipped from V and 6 bases from J, the junction kept 7 bases outside the gene matches. The DNA for the CDR3 is TGTGCCCGGGCTAGCGGGAGTTTCAATGAGCAGTTCTTC. As protein: CARASGSFNEQFF.

Ten or more counts support this clonotype. The rearrangement links TRBV20-1 to TRBJ2-7; D is perhaps TRBD1 (6 bases). CDR3 length: 16 residues. The ends were cut back, 2 bases at V and 2 bases at J, with 19 bases in the middle. CDR1 is DFQATT and CDR2 is SNEGSKA in the germline V gene (reference sequence). CDR3 DNA: TGCAGTGCTAGAACCCCGGACAGCTACCCCCCCTACGAGCAGTACTTC. It yields the protein CSARTPDSYPPYEQYF.

This clonotype was observed many times. The chain recombines TRBV28 with TRBJ1-1, with D uncertain. Germline V gene lookup returns CDR1 MDHEN and CDR2 SYDVKM. Deletions cut 5 bases from V and 0 bases from J, with 13 bases between. The CDR3 has 15 residues. The CDR3 bases are TGTGCCAGCAGTCCCTCCCTCTTCTTGAACACTGAAGCTTTCTTT. Amino acids: CASSPSLFLNTEAFF.

This clonotype came up many times. The chain combines TRBV11-2 with TRBJ1-5; 7 nucleotides agree with TRBD1. V shed 1 base, J shed 0 bases, and the junction held 6 bases outside the gene matches. CDR3 size: 17 residues. The germline V gene encodes CDR1 SGHAT and CDR2 FQNNGV. For the CDR3, the DNA is TGTGCCAGCAGCTTAGGGAAGGGGGCCGGTAGCAATCAGCCCCAGCATTTT. This translates into CASSLGKGAGSNQPQHF.